This T cell receptor (beta chain) originates from a study of identical twins. Study-wide results and limits: Memory repertoires lacked the insertion deficit that abundant cord blood beta clonotypes showed.

This clonotype was observed at least ten times. The antigen is not known. The CDR3 is 17 amino acids. V lost 1 base, J lost 2 bases, and 6 bases stayed unmatched. The germline V gene encodes CDR1 SGHRS and CDR2 YFSETQ. cDNA carried unique molecular identifiers, and a universal primer site was added by template switching. TCRdb re-called the 5' RACE reads through MiXCR, storing one row per CDR3 protein. The sample carries some 560,000 distinct CDR3 sequences, approximately 10% recorded once. The same data also went into a second study, on yellow fever vaccine responses in identical twins.

This sequence joins TRBV5-1 and TRBJ2-1; 10 bases map to TRBD1. The TCR comes from a woman under 30 in good health. Sequencing input: PBMCs. Here the CDR3 reads CASSLYGDRGPYNEQFF. The CDR3 DNA follows: TGCGCCAGCAGCTTGTATGGGGACAGGGGACCCTACAATGAGCAGTTCTTC.